This T cell receptor beta chain derives from a study of blood T cell repertoires in COVID-19. As for the study in general: PBMCs, B-cell-depleted T cells, or T cells provided the cDNA or gDNA that made up the material.

The CDR3 runs 13 residues. Germline CDR1 reads SGHRS; CDR2 reads YFSETQ. Trimming cost V 5 bases and J 3 bases, with 10 bases left between them. In the authors' workflow: Using reference gene primer amplification, nucleated cell counts were estimated. Data came from immunoSEQ multiplex PCR; TCRdb stores just in-frame clones and leaves some out. V and J calls and clone size follow that table, whereas D and trimming were derived from the DNA. The sample has a few hundred thousand clones, around 83% seen once. The chain has TRBV5-1 and TRBJ2-3, with D possibly TRBD1 on 5 matching bases. The sample taken for sequencing was peripheral blood. The receptor was derived from a man between 45 and 60 years old with active or convalescent COVID-19. CDR3 in amino acids: CASSLPGTDTQYF. DNA of the CDR3: TGCGCCAGCAGTCTCCCAGGGACAGATACGCAGTATTTT.